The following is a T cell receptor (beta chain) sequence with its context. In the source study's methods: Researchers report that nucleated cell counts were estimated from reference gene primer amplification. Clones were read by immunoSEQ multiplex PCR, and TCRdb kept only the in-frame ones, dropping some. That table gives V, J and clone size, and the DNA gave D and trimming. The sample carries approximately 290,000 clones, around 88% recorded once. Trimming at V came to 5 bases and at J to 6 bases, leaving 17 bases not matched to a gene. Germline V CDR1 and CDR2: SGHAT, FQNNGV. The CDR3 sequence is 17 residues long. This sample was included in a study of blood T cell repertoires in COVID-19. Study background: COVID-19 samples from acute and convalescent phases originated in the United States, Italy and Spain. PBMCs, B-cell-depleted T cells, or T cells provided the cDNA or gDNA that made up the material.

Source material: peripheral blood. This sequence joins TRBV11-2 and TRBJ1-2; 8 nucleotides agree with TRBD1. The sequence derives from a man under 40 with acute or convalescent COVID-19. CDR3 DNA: TGTGCCAGCAGCGCAAGGATGGGGGCAGGGGGCTCAGATGGCTACACCTTC. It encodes CASSARMGAGGSDGYTF.